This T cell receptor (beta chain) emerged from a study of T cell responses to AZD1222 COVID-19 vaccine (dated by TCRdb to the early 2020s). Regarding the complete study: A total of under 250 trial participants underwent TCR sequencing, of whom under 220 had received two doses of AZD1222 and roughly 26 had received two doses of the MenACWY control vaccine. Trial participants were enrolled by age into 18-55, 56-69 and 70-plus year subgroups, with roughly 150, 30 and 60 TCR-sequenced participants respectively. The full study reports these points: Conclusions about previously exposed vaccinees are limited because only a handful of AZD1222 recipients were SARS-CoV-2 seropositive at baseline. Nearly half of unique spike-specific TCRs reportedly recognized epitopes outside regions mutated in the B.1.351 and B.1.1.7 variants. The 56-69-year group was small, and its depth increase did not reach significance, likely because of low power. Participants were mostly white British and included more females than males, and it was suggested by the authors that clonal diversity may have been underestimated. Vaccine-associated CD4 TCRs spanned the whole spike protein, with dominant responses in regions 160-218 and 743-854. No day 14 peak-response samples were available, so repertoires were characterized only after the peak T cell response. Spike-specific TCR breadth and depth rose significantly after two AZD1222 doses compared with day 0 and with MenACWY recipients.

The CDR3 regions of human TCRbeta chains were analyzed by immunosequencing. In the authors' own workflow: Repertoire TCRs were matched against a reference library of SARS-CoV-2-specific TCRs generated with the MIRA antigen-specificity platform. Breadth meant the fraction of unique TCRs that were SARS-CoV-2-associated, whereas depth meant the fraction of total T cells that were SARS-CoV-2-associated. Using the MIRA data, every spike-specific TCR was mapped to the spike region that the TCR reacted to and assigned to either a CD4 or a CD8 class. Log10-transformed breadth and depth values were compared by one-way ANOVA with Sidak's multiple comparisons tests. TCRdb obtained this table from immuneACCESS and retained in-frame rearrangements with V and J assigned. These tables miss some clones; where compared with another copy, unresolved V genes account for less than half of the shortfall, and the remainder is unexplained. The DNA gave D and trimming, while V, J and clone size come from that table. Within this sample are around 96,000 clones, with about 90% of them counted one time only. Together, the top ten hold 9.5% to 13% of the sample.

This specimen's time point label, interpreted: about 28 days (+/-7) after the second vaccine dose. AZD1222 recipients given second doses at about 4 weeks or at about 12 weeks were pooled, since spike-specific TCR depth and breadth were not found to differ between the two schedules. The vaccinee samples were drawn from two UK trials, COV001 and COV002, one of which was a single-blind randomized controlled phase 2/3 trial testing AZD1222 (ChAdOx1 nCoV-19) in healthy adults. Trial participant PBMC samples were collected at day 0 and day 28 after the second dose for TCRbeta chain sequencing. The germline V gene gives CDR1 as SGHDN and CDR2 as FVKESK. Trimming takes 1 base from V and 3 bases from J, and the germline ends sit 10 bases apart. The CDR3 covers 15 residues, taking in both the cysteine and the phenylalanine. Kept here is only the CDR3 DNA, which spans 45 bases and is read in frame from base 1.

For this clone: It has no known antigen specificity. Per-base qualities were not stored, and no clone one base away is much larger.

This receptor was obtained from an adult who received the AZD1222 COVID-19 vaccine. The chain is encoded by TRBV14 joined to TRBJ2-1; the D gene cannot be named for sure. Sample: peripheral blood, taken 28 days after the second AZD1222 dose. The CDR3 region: CASSQALGIYNEQFF. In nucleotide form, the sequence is TGTGCCAGCAGCCAAGCTCTGGGGATCTACAATGAGCAGTTCTTC.